Below are 4 T cell receptor beta chains sequenced from a single sample in a study of blood T cell repertoires in COVID-19. Assay used: immunoSEQ multiplex PCR; TCRdb lists only in-frame clones, some missing. The table has roughly 120,000 clones, roughly 87% seen once; the top ten hold more than 4%. The specimen sequenced was peripheral blood. The receptors were gathered from a human donor in a cohort sampled during active COVID-19.

V usage is TRBV15 and J usage is TRBJ2-1; TRBD1 matches at 8 bases. CDR1 and CDR2 (germline): LNHNV, YYDKDF (reference sequence). CDR3 length: 15 residues. After removal of 3 bases from V and 4 bases from J, the junction contained 5 bases not matched to a gene. In nucleotides, the CDR3 is TGTGCCACCAGCAGGCAGGGGGCGGCGTACAATGAGCAGTTCTTC. Protein product: CATSRQGAAYNEQFF.

The chain recombines TRBV7-9 with TRBJ1-1; D remains unclear. Germline V CDR1 and CDR2: SEHNR, FQNEAQ (reference sequence). Trimming left V 0 bases short and J 8 bases short, with 4 bases between. The CDR3 loop spans 11 amino acids. The CDR3 coding sequence is TGTGCCAGCAGCTTAGCCAGGGAAGCTTTCTTT. Amino acids: CASSLAREAFF. Full variable domain (remainder filled in from reference TRBV7-9 and TRBJ1-1): DTGVSQNPRHKITKRGQNVTFRCDPISEHNRLYWYRQTLGQGPEFLTYFQNEAQLEKSRLLSDRFSAERPKGSFSTLEIQRTEQGDSAMYLCASSLAREAFFGQGTRLTVV.

The chain couples TRBV5-1 to TRBJ2-5; 10 positions match TRBD2. The CDR3 totals 15 residues. The germline CDR1 and CDR2 sequences are SGHRS and YFSETQ. J gave up 5 bases and V 1 base, and 5 bases lay outside the gene matches. The DNA for the CDR3 is TGCGCCAGCAGCTTGATTCCTAGCGGGGGTGAGACCCAGTACTTC. Encoded protein: CASSLIPSGGETQYF.

The chain carries TRBV7-2 and TRBJ2-3; TRBD2 matches 10 bases. V lost 5 bases and J lost 2; bases outside the gene matches: 7. The CDR3 runs to 16 residues. CDR1 SGHTA and CDR2 FQGNSA come from the germline V gene. The CDR3 here is CASSLNSGGITDTQYF. The CDR3, as DNA: TGTGCCAGCAGCCTGAATAGCGGGGGGATCACAGATACGCAGTATTTT. Full variable domain (rest looked up from reference TRBV7-2 and TRBJ2-3): GAGVSQSPSNKVTEKGKDVELRCDPISGHTALYWYRQSLGQGLEFLIYFQGNSAPDKSGLPSDRFSAERTGGSVSTLTIQRTQQEDSAVYLCASSLNSGGITDTQYFGPGTRLTVL.